The 12 T cell receptor beta chains below were found in one sample sequenced in a study of identical twins. TCRdb re-analysed the 5' RACE reads in MiXCR, keeping a single row per CDR3 protein. The data hold about 530,000 distinct CDR3 sequences, with about a fifth observed a single time. Another study also made use of these data, one on yellow fever vaccine responses in identical twins.

Sequencing was done on a sample of CD4+ T cells sorted from blood. The origin of the receptors is a woman between 18 and 29 years old in good health.

A few counts support this clonotype. The chain has TRBV7-9 and TRBJ2-3; tentative D call: TRBD2 (5 bases). The CDR3 spans 16 residues. V dropped 5 bases and J dropped 1 base, with 16 bases sitting between them. Germline lookup yields CDR1 SEHNR and CDR2 FQNEAQ (reference sequence). The CDR3 DNA is TGTGCCAGCAGCCGAGAGGGCGGGTACGGCACAGATACGCAGTATTTT. Translating it yields CASSREGGYGTDTQYF.

This clonotype has only a few counts. V usage is TRBV28 and J usage is TRBJ2-2; D is ambiguous. Between the trimmed V and J ends, which lost 4 bases and 6 bases, there was a span of 3 bases. CDR3 length: 11 residues. The germline gives CDR1 MDHEN, CDR2 SYDVKM. CDR3 region: CASSSPGELFF. In DNA, the CDR3 is TGTGCCAGCAGTTCCCCCGGGGAGCTGTTTTTT.

V and J are TRBV5-1 and TRBJ2-3; TRBD1 is a possible D gene (5 bases). The CDR3 consists of 15 residues. The germline V gene encodes CDR1 SGHRS and CDR2 YFSETQ. The germline V and J ends were trimmed by 0 bases and 4 bases, with 12 bases remaining between them. The CDR3 nucleotides read TGCGCCAGCAGCTTGGGTGGGCTGGGGCCAGATACGCAGTATTTT. Translated, it gives CASSLGGLGPDTQYF.

The J gene is TRBJ1-1, the V gene TRBV7-2, with D hard to call. CDR1 is SGHTA and CDR2 is FQGNSA in the germline V gene. The CDR3 has 13 amino acids. V gave up 3 bases and J gave up 11 bases, with 16 bases separating them. The CDR3 here is CASSFNERVGAFF. In nucleotides, the CDR3 is TGTGCCAGCAGCTTCAACGAAAGGGTGGGGGCTTTCTTT. The complete variable domain, with remaining parts taken from reference TRBV7-2 and TRBJ1-1, reads GAGVSQSPSNKVTEKGKDVELRCDPISGHTALYWYRQSLGQGLEFLIYFQGNSAPDKSGLPSDRFSAERTGGSVSTLTIQRTQQEDSAVYLCASSFNERVGAFFGQGTRLTVV.

The chain is built from TRBV12-3 or TRBV12-4 and TRBJ2-5; TRBD2 matches at 14 bases. V gave up 6 bases and J gave up 8 bases; unmatched junction bases: 5. This CDR3 spans 14 amino acids. CDR3 loop: CASRGLAGEITQYF. For the CDR3, the DNA is TGTGCCAGCAGGGGACTAGCGGGGGAGATAACCCAGTACTTC.

In its sample, this clonotype was seen a few times. The chain uses TRBV7-9 and TRBJ2-1; D is unresolved. V shed 2 bases and J shed 6 bases, with 5 bases lying between them. The CDR3 spans 12 residues. CDR1 SEHNR and CDR2 FQNEAQ come from the germline V gene (reference sequence). CDR3 region: CASSLPANEQFF. The CDR3 region has the DNA TGTGCCAGCAGCTTACCCGCCAATGAGCAGTTCTTC. Full variable domain (remainder filled in from reference TRBV7-9 and TRBJ2-1): DTGVSQNPRHKITKRGQNVTFRCDPISEHNRLYWYRQTLGQGPEFLTYFQNEAQLEKSRLLSDRFSAERPKGSFSTLEIQRTEQGDSAMYLCASSLPANEQFFGPGTRLTVL.

This clonotype was detected a few times. The genes are TRBV20-1 and TRBJ2-3, with 13 nucleotides matching TRBD2. The CDR3 is 18 residues long. The germline CDR1 and CDR2 sequences are DFQATT and SNEGSKA (reference sequence). V lost 1 base and J lost 2; bases outside the gene matches: 9. Here the CDR3 reads CSARGPLGLAGPTDTQYF. The CDR3 nucleotides are TGCAGTGCTAGAGGTCCCCTGGGACTAGCGGGGCCCACAGATACGCAGTATTTT.

In its sample, this clonotype was seen a few times. This chain connects TRBV14 to TRBJ2-1; unclear D gene. CDR1 SGHDN and CDR2 FVKESK come from the germline V gene. The CDR3 totals 13 residues. V was shortened by 2 bases and J by 10 bases, with 12 bases between the two germline ends. The CDR3 loop reads CASSQSLGFEQFF. The DNA of the CDR3 is TGTGCCAGCAGCCAAAGTTTGGGTTTCGAGCAGTTCTTC.

The chain has TRBV5-1 and TRBJ2-1; 7 positions agree with TRBD1. Losses at the gene ends were 4 bases for V and 5 bases for J; bases not matched to a gene: 6. The CDR3 runs to 14 residues. Germline V CDR1 and CDR2: SGHRS, YFSETQ. CDR3 bases: TGCGCCAGCAGCCCCTCGGGACAGCACAATGAGCAGTTCTTC. Translation gives CASSPSGQHNEQFF.

J is TRBJ2-5 and V is TRBV29-1; the D gene is possibly TRBD2 (6 bases). Trimming cost V 0 bases and J 5 bases, with 7 bases left between them. The germline V gene encodes CDR1 SQVTM and CDR2 ANQGSEA. The CDR3 has 12 amino acids. CDR3 sequence reads: CSVEDGGETQYF. The CDR3, as DNA: TGCAGCGTTGAAGATGGAGGGGAGACCCAGTACTTC.

The rearrangement uses TRBV21-1 and TRBJ2-7; the D call TRBD1 from the table was never checked on the DNA. TRBV21-1 is flagged as a pseudogene. This CDR3 spans 12 amino acids. The DNA of the CDR3 is TGTGCCAGCAGCAAAGCGCTTTGCACAGGGGAGTTC. Translating it yields CASSKALCTGEF.

The CDR3 reads CSVETGGGNEQFF. The CDR3 DNA reads TGCAGCGTTGAAACAGGAGGTGGCAATGAGCAGTTCTTC. This chain connects TRBV29-1 to TRBJ2-1; D possibly uses TRBD1 or TRBD2 (5 bases each). There are 13 residues in the CDR3. Trimming cost V 2 bases and J 6 bases, with 11 bases left between them. Germline values: CDR1 SQVTM, CDR2 ANQGSEA.